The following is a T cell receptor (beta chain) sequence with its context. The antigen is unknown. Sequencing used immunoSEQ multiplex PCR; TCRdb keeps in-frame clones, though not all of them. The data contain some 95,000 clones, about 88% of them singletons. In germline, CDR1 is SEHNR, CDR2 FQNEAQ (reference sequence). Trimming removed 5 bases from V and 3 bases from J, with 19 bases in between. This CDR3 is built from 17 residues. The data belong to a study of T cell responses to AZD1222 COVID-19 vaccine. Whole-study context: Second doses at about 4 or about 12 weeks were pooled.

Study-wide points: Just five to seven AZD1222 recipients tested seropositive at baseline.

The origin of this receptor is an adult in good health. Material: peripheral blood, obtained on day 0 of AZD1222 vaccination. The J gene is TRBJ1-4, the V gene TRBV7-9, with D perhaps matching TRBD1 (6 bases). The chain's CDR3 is CASSPQTGSLSNEKLFF. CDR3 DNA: TGTGCCAGCAGCCCTCAGACAGGATCCCTGTCTAATGAAAAACTGTTTTTT.